This T cell receptor (beta chain) was sequenced for a study of T cells in Graves' hyperthyroidism and ophthalmopathy. There are many counts of this clonotype. Authors of the study amplified TCR beta CDR3 regions from RNA transcripts. The HTBI primer set was used in a first-round RT-PCR of the TCR CDR3. TCRdb fed the multiplex PCR reads into MiXCR, producing one record per CDR3 protein. Of about 380,000 distinct CDR3 sequences in the sample, roughly 20% were seen once. The V gene's germline CDR1 is SEHNR and CDR2 FQNEAQ (reference sequence). The CDR3 totals 13 residues. The germline V and J ends were trimmed by 8 bases and 5 bases, with 13 bases remaining between them.

V usage is TRBV7-9 and J usage is TRBJ2-1, with D possibly matching TRBD1 (6 bases). The receptor comes from a man younger than 35 with Graves' ophthalmopathy. The material sequenced was blood. The CDR3 DNA follows: TGTGCCAGCGGGCCAGGACAGCACAATGAGCAGTTCTTC. The encoded protein is CASGPGQHNEQFF.